Following are 26 T cell receptor beta chains from one sample sequenced in a study of blood T cells in healthy people across ages (dated by TCRdb to the mid-2010s). Libraries were prepared through 5' RACE. The instrument was an Illumina HiSeq 2500. The second PCR ran for roughly 6 to 11 cycles and used a J-beta primer mix along with a sample-barcoded 5' primer. Using fastp trimming at Q25 and MiXCR clonotype assembly, TCRdb reanalyzed the public sequencing data and kept in-frame beta chains. Each record represents a unique CDR3 protein, reported with the most common genes and DNA among its rows. For this sample the table gives 600,000 or so distinct CDR3 sequences, of which about 30% were detected only once. The leading ten clones occupy 15% to 18% of the sample. The source material was blood. Receptors originate from an elderly woman in good health.

Concerning this clonotype itself: A much larger clonotype is one base distant, so this may be a read error. The chain couples TRBV4-1 to TRBJ1-2; no clear D gene. Trimming cost V 1 base and J 7 bases, with 10 bases left between them. CDR1 is MGHRA and CDR2 is YSYEKL in the germline V gene. There are 13 residues in the CDR3. CDR3 nucleotides: TGCGCCAGCAGCCAAGCTGCGGGGAGTGGCTACACCTTC. It yields the protein CASSQAAGSGYTF.

Comment on this clonotype: A single base separates this from a much larger clone, so it may be a read error. The chain employs TRBV12-3 or TRBV12-4 and TRBJ2-1; TRBD2 agrees at 13 bases. The ends lost 6 bases at V and 12 bases at J; junction bases unmatched: 8. The CDR3 spans 14 residues. The CDR3 spells CASSLTSGGLVQFF. CDR3 nucleotides: TGTGCCAGCAGCCTGACTAGCGGGGGGTTAGTGCAGTTCTTC.

There are many counts of this clonotype. The chain uses TRBV10-3 and TRBJ1-6, with 7 positions matching TRBD1. CDR3 length: 14 residues. V lost 6 bases, J lost 5 bases, and 4 bases stayed unmatched. CDR1 ENHRY and CDR2 SYGVKD come from the germline V gene. CDR3 sequence: CAISETGHNSPLHF. The CDR3 bases are TGTGCCATCAGCGAGACAGGGCATAATTCACCCCTCCACTTT.

This clonotype was detected many times. The chain uses TRBV3-1 and TRBJ2-5; TRBD2 might be the D (6 bases). The CDR3 runs 14 residues. Germline assignment: CDR1 LGHDT and CDR2 YNNKEL (reference sequence). Trimming cost V 4 bases and J 5 bases, with 14 bases left between them. The CDR3: CASSRASEVETQYF. CDR3 in DNA: TGTGCCAGCAGCCGGGCTAGCGAGGTGGAGACCCAGTACTTC.

V and J are TRBV5-1 and TRBJ1-1; 7 nucleotides line up with TRBD1. The CDR3 spans 16 residues. Germline lookup yields CDR1 SGHRS and CDR2 YFSETQ. Unmatched junction bases numbered 6, after V lost 0 bases and J lost 1 base. The CDR3 DNA sequence: TGCGCCAGCAGCTTGGCGGGGACAGCCGGGAACACTGAAGCTTTCTTT. Its protein is CASSLAGTAGNTEAFF.

This chain uses TRBV5-1 with TRBJ2-4; the match to TRBD1 covers 7 bases. Gene TRBJ2-7 matches the end of the DNA better, so the J call may be wrong. The CDR3 is made up of 15 amino acids. The V gene's germline CDR1 is SGHRS and CDR2 YFSETQ. CDR3 region: CASSLGTGLCYEQYF. The CDR3 bases are TGCGCCAGCAGCTTGGGGACAGGCCTGTGCTACGAGCAGTACTTC.

This clonotype was picked up many times. The V call is TRBV24-1, the J call TRBJ2-3; 9 positions match TRBD2. The V gene end was trimmed by 3 bases and the J gene end by 6 bases; junction bases not matched to a gene: 9. The CDR3 has 16 amino acids. Germline CDR1 and CDR2: KGHDR and SFDVKD. The CDR3 loop is CATSDPQRGDPDTQYF. CDR3 nucleotides: TGTGCCACCAGTGATCCCCAGCGGGGGGACCCGGATACGCAGTATTTT.

This chain uses TRBV20-1 with TRBJ2-4; 16 bases match TRBD2. The CDR3 is 18 amino acids. Germline-derived CDR1 and CDR2 are DFQATT and SNEGSKA (reference sequence). J lost 5 bases, V lost 6 bases, and 13 bases had no gene match. The CDR3 loop reads CSATGLAGGAVHQNIQYF. In DNA form, the CDR3 reads TGCAGTGCAACGGGACTAGCGGGGGGGGCCGTACACCAAAACATTCAGTACTTC.

In the case of this clonotype: Germline and junction disagree at one end, which may indicate a read error. The chain employs TRBV7-2 and TRBJ1-2; TRBD1 is a possible D gene (5 bases). The CDR3 has 12 amino acids. Germline CDR1 reads SGHTA; CDR2 reads FQGNSA. This CDR3 is CAGSSQGGGYTF. The CDR3 coding sequence is TGTGCCGGCAGCTCCCAGGGAGGTGGCTACACCTTC.

The chain has TRBV20-1 and TRBJ2-3; TRBD2 matches 10 bases. Germline V gene lookup returns CDR1 DFQATT and CDR2 SNEGSKA (reference sequence). This CDR3 has 19 amino acids. V was clipped by 0 bases and J by 0 bases; unmatched bases: 12. The CDR3: CSARDWEREGRPSTDTQYF. The CDR3 DNA sequence: TGCAGTGCTAGAGATTGGGAGCGGGAGGGCAGACCTAGCACAGATACGCAGTATTTT.

The genes are TRBV7-2 and TRBJ2-7, with TRBD1 as a possible D gene (5 bases). The CDR3 is 14 amino acids. Germline CDR1 is SGHTA and CDR2 is FQGNSA. The germline V and J ends were trimmed by 1 base and 2 bases, with 9 bases remaining between them. CDR3: CASSLEAGTYEQYF. The CDR3 DNA follows: TGTGCCAGCAGCTTAGAGGCAGGGACCTACGAGCAGTACTTC.

This clonotype appeared many times. This chain joins TRBV7-2 and TRBJ2-3, with 8 bases aligning to TRBD1. The CDR3 sequence is 15 residues long. Per germline, CDR1 SGHTA and CDR2 FQGNSA. V was pared by 1 base and J by 1 base, with 1 base of the junction left unmatched. CDR3 region: CASSLGTGRTDTQYF. The CDR3 nucleotides read TGTGCCAGCAGCTTAGGGACAGGGCGCACAGATACGCAGTATTTT.

V is TRBV15 and J is TRBJ2-3; perhaps TRBD2 as D (6 bases). In germline, CDR1 is LNHNV, CDR2 YYDKDF (reference sequence). The CDR3 length is 15 residues. Between the trimmed V and J ends, which lost 6 bases and 4 bases, there was a span of 17 bases. Here the CDR3 DNA reads TGTGCCACCAGTACGGGGCGGGAACCCCCAGATACGCAGTATTTT. Translating gives CATSTGREPPDTQYF.

About this clonotype: It may be a read error: a sequence one base away is much more abundant. This chain connects TRBV9 to TRBJ2-7; 7 bases are a match to TRBD1. Germline assignment: CDR1 SGDLS and CDR2 YYNGEE. This CDR3 comprises 12 residues. CDR3 in DNA: TGTGCCGGCAGCGCGACAGGGTTCGAGCAGTACTTC. Protein: CAGSATGFEQYF. Combining the CDR3 with reference TRBV9 and TRBJ2-7 gives the whole variable domain DSGVTQTPKHLITATGQRVTLRCSPRSGDLSVYWYQQSLDQGLQFLIQYYNGEERAKGNILERFSAQQFPDLHSELNLSSLELGDSALYFCAGSATGFEQYFGPGTRLTVT.

The chain joins TRBV15 to TRBJ2-7, with 9 nucleotides matching TRBD2. Unmatched junction bases numbered 6, after V lost 3 bases and J lost 3 bases. The CDR3 covers 15 residues. Germline values: CDR1 LNHNV, CDR2 YYDKDF (reference sequence). Here the CDR3 reads CATSRNSGSGYEQYF. CDR3 nucleotides: TGTGCCACCAGCAGGAATAGCGGGAGTGGCTACGAGCAGTACTTC.

As for this clonotype: Just one base apart from a much larger clone, this may be a read error. This rearrangement joins TRBV20-1 to TRBJ2-7; D not resolved. The CDR3 consists of 12 residues. The V end lost 5 bases, the J end lost 6 bases, and 14 bases lay between the germline ends. Looked up from germline, CDR1 is DFQATT and CDR2 is SNEGSKA (reference sequence). CDR3 amino acids: CSAGPRPSEQYF. The DNA of the CDR3 is TGCAGTGCTGGCCCCCGGCCAAGCGAGCAGTACTTC.

Worth noting for this clonotype: One base away lies a much larger clone, so this may be a sequencing read error. The chain has TRBV14 and TRBJ2-1; the D gene is possibly TRBD1 (6 bases). This CDR3 has 15 amino acids. The V and J ends lost 1 base and 8 bases respectively, with 15 bases between them. The germline CDR1 and CDR2 sequences are SGHDN and FVKESK. The CDR3 nucleotides are TGTGCCAGCAGCCAAGGCAGGGGTCGGTTCGATGAGCAGTTCTTC. This encodes CASSQGRGRFDEQFF.

Notes on this clonotype: It may be a read error: a sequence one base away is much more abundant. Written as DNA, the CDR3 is TGTGCCAGCAGCCCCGGGAGAGGAGAGACCCAGTTCTTC. Translated, it gives CASSPGRGETQFF. The chain carries TRBV7-3 and TRBJ2-1, with D perhaps TRBD2 (6 bases). The CDR3 length is 13 residues. The germline CDR1 and CDR2 sequences are SGHTA and FQGTGA. Trimming took 5 bases from V and 13 from J, leaving 18 bases between them.

This chain uses TRBV6-5 with TRBJ1-5; D gene uncertain. Germline lookup yields CDR1 MNHEY and CDR2 SVGAGI. There are 13 residues in the CDR3. The V gene lost 6 bases and the J gene lost 8 bases, with 14 bases spanning the gap. The CDR3 bases are TGTGCCAGCAGCGCCTCCGTTGATAAGCCCCAGCATTTT. It translates to CASSASVDKPQHF.

The chain carries TRBV7-9 and TRBJ2-5, with D uncertain. Germline assignment: CDR1 SEHNR and CDR2 FQNEAQ (reference sequence). This CDR3 has 14 residues. Between the trimmed V and J ends, which lost 5 bases and 4 bases, there was a span of 14 bases. This chain's CDR3 is CASSVSRVGETQYF. CDR3 nucleotide sequence: TGTGCCAGCAGCGTCTCCCGGGTGGGAGAGACCCAGTACTTC.

This clonotype came up many times. The chain employs TRBV27 and TRBJ2-5; 9 nucleotides match TRBD2. CDR1 MNHEY and CDR2 SMNVEV come from the germline V gene (reference sequence). This CDR3 has 15 amino acids. V dropped 2 bases and J dropped 4; count of bases not matched to a gene: 5. The CDR3: CASSLRRGGGETQYF. Here the CDR3 DNA reads TGTGCCAGCAGTTTAAGGCGGGGGGGCGGAGAGACCCAGTACTTC.

Points on this clonotype: This may come from a read error, since a much larger clone is one base off. In DNA form, the CDR3 reads TGTGCCAGCAGTTTATCCCGGGGACAAGGGAGCAATGGGCAGTTCTTC. It translates to CASSLSRGQGSNGQFF. The chain combines TRBV28 with TRBJ2-1; tentative D call: TRBD1 (6 bases). The length of the CDR3 is 16 residues. The germline CDR1 and CDR2 sequences are MDHEN and SYDVKM.

This clonotype has more than one count but fewer than ten. The chain links TRBV20-1 to TRBJ2-1; 9 positions agree with TRBD2. The CDR3 covers 15 residues. The V and J ends lost 3 bases and 2 bases, in that order; junction bases with no gene match: 5. Looked up from germline, CDR1 is DFQATT and CDR2 is SNEGSKA (reference sequence). The CDR3 bases are TGCAGTGCTAGCAAGGCGGGGGGGCCCTACAATGAGCAGTTCTTC. Its translation is CSASKAGGPYNEQFF.

As concerns this clonotype: A much larger clone differs from this one at a single base, so this may be a read error. The chain is built from TRBV7-2 and TRBJ1-6; 8 nucleotides agree with TRBD1. The CDR3 is 15 residues long. Germline loops: CDR1 SGHTA, CDR2 FQGNSA. The CDR3 reads CPSSLGGDRYSPLHF. For the CDR3, the DNA is TGTCCCAGCAGCTTAGGCGGGGACAGGTATTCACCCCTCCACTTT.

Regarding this clonotype: A clone one base away is much larger, so this may be a read error. The rearrangement joins TRBV6-5 to TRBJ1-5; the D gene is possibly TRBD1 (5 bases). Trimming removed 5 bases from V and 10 bases from J, with 18 bases in between. CDR1 and CDR2 from the germline V gene are MNHEY and SVGAGI. The CDR3 has 14 amino acids. The chain's CDR3 is CASSPGRLGHPQHF. In DNA, the CDR3 is TGTGCCAGCAGTCCGGGGCGTCTTGGGCACCCCCAGCATTTT.

This CDR3 reads CASSVRLAGGNEQYF. CDR3 coding DNA: TGTGCCAGCAGCGTAAGGCTAGCGGGAGGAAATGAGCAGTACTTC. The rearrangement links TRBV9 to TRBJ2-7; 11 bases are a match to TRBD2. J lost 7 bases, V lost 1 base, and 7 bases had no gene match. Germline values: CDR1 SGDLS, CDR2 YYNGEE. The CDR3 sequence is 15 residues long.